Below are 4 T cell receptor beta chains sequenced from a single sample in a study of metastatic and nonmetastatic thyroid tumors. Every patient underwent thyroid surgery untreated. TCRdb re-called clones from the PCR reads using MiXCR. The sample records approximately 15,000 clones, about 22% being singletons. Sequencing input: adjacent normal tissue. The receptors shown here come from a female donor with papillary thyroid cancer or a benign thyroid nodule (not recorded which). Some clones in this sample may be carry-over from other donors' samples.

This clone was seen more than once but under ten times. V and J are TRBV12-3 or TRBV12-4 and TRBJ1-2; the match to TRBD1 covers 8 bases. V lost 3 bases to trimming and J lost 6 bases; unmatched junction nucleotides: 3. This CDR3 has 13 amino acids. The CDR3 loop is CASSFTGGNGYTF. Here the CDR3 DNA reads TGTGCCAGCAGTTTTACAGGGGGTAATGGCTACACCTTC.

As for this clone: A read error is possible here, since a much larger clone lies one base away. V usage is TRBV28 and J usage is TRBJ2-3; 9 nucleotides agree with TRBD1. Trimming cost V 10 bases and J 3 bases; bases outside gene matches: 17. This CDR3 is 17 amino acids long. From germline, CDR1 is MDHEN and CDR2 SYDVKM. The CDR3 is CATADDKGQGGTDTQYF. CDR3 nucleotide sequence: TGTGCCACCGCTGATGACAAGGGACAGGGAGGGACAGATACGCAGTATTTT.

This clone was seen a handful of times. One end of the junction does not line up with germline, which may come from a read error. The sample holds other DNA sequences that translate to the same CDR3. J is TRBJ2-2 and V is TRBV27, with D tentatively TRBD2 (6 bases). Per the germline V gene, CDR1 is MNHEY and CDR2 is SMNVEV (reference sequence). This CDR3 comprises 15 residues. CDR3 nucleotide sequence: TGTGCCAGCAGTTTGGAGGGTTGGGTTACCGGGGAGCTGTTTTTC. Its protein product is CASSLEGWVTGELFF.

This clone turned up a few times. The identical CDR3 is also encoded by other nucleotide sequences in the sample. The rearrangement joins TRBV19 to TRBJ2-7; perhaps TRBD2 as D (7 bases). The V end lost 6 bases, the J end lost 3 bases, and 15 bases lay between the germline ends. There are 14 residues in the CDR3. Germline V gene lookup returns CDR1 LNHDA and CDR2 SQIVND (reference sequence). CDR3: CASSWEGQGYEQYF. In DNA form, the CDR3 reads TGTGCCAGTAGCTGGGAGGGACAAGGCTACGAGCAGTACTTC.